Detailed here is one T cell receptor (beta chain). Its specificity is unknown. The data are from a study of OX40 agonist ivuxolimab in advanced cancers. Broader study findings: CD8+ T cells (on average) carried more expanded clones than CD4+ T cells.

V lost 5 bases, J lost 2 bases, and 14 bases stayed unmatched. The germline CDR1 and CDR2 sequences are SNHLY and FYNNEI. The CDR3 is 19 residues long. Libraries were prepared by immunoSEQ multiplex PCR; TCRdb keeps only in-frame clonotypes and omits some of them. The table has roughly 93,000 clones, about 90% seen once. Source: CD4+ or CD8+ T cells sorted from blood, taken in a trial of the OX40 agonist ivuxolimab. The gene calls are TRBV2 and TRBJ1-5; the match to TRBD1 covers 11 bases. The receptor was isolated from an adult with an advanced solid tumor such as melanoma, head and neck, liver or kidney cancer. The CDR3 DNA reads as TGTGCCAGCAGTCCCAGGACAGGGGGCAGCGTTTTGGGCAATCAGCCCCAGCATTTT. Its translation is CASSPRTGGSVLGNQPQHF.